This record covers a single TCR beta chain. As yet, its antigen is unknown. The CDR3 has 15 amino acids. Germline CDR1 and CDR2: SGHTA and FQGNSA. Trimming removed 1 base at V and 7 bases at J, with 16 bases between. The data are from a study of cytomegalovirus exposure and HLA in healthy donors. A multiplex PCR was run with 60 Vbeta primers and 13 Jbeta primers. Repertoires were generated with immunoSEQ multiplex PCR, while TCRdb's copy carries only in-frame clones and drops some. The sample lists about 150,000 clones, roughly 84% occurring once. General study points: The study recorded about 150 TCR beta chains that were cytomegalovirus-associated. The majority of CMV-associated TCR beta chains were reported as apparently HLA-restricted in a later analysis. CMV serostatus was the only recorded immune exposure for donors. Prior analysis indicated that the majority of TCR beta V segments exhibited productivity approximately 87% or approximately 30% of the time.

The V and J genes are TRBV7-2 and TRBJ1-2; D is unclear. The TCR sequence derives from a young woman in good health and CMV-seronegative. Material for sequencing was PBMCs. CDR3: CASSLDLFSPFGYTF. The CDR3 bases are TGTGCCAGCAGCTTAGACCTCTTCAGTCCTTTTGGCTACACCTTC.